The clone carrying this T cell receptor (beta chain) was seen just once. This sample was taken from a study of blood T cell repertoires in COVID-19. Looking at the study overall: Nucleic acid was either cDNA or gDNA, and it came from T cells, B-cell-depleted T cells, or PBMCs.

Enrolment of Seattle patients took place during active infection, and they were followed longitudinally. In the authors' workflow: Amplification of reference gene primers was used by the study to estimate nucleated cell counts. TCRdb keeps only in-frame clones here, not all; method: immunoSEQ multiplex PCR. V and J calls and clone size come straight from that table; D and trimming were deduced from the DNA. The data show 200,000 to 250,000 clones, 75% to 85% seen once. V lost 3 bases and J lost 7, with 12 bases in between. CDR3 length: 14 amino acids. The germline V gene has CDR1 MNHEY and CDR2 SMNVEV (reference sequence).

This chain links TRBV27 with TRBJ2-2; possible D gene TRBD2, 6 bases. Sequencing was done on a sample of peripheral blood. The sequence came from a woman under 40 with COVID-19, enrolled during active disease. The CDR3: CASSLTLTSGELFF. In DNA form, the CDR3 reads TGTGCCAGCAGTTTGACCCTGACTAGCGGGGAGCTGTTTTTT.